The source of this TCR beta chain is a study of blood T cells in healthy people across ages. Study results and caveats: Diversity estimated from one million T cells was considered an underestimate. Conclusively comparing naive with antigen-experienced cells was impossible with unsorted PBMCs.

CDR3 size: 17 residues. Germline CDR1 is SGHAT and CDR2 is FQNNGV. Unmatched junction bases numbered 9, after V lost 5 bases and J lost 4 bases. At least 5 micrograms of total RNA were extracted per sample. Next came a second PCR, run for about 6 to 12 cycles, which used a sample-barcoded 5' primer along with a J-beta primer mix. Template switching added a 12-random-nucleotide identifier to every cDNA molecule. MiXCR, run by TCRdb on the 5' RACE reads, gives a single entry per CDR3 protein. The table shows about 780,000 distinct CDR3 sequences, with 35% to 50% occurring only once. About this clonotype itself: No antigen is known for it.

Sequencing input: blood. The chain couples TRBV11-2 to TRBJ2-3, with 13 bases matching TRBD2. The TCR was taken from an elderly man in good health. This CDR3 is CASSPGLAGARSDTQYF. In DNA, the CDR3 is TGTGCCAGCAGCCCCGGACTAGCGGGAGCTAGGTCAGATACGCAGTATTTT.